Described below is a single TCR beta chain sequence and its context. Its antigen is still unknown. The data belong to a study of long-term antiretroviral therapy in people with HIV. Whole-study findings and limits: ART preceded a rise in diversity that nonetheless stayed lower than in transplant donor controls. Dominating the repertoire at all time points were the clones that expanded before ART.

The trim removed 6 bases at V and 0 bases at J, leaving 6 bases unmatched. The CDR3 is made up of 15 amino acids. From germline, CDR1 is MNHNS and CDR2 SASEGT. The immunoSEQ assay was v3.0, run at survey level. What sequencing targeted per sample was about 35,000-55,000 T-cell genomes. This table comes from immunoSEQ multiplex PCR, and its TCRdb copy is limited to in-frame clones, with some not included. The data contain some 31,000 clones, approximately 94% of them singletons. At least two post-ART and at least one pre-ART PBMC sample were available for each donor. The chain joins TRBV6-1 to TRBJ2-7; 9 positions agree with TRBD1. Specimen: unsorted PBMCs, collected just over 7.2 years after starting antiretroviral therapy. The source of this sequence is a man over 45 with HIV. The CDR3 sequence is CASRVGQGLSYEQYF. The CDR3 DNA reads TGTGCCAGCAGGGTGGGACAGGGCCTCTCCTACGAGCAGTACTTC.